This T cell receptor beta chain was profiled in a study of cytomegalovirus exposure and HLA in healthy donors. In the study overall: An early data release held 80 million or so unique TCRs from HLA-typed donors. Study conclusions and caveats: The study designated over 150 TCR beta chains cytomegalovirus-associated. Using the classifier, cytomegalovirus status was reportedly diagnosed with high specificity and sensitivity. Later analysis suggested most CMV-associated TCR beta chains were HLA-restricted.

In the PCR, 60 Vbeta and 13 Jbeta primers were used. Data came from immunoSEQ multiplex PCR; TCRdb stores just in-frame clones and leaves some out. The top ten clones hold roughly 4.3% of a sample with roughly 120,000 clones, about 80% of them seen once. CDR1 is LGHNA and CDR2 is YSLEER in the germline V gene. This CDR3 has 16 residues. Between the trimmed V and J ends, which lost 0 bases and 3 bases, there was a span of 15 bases. Notes on this clone: The antigen is unknown.

The TCR originated in a man aged 30 to 39 in good health and CMV-seropositive. The chain uses TRBV4-3 and TRBJ2-7; D ambiguous. Specimen: PBMCs. The CDR3, as DNA: TGCGCCAGCAGCCAAGATTTTCCCCGCGGAGACTACGAGCAGTACTTC. Translating gives CASSQDFPRGDYEQYF.